The clone carrying this T cell receptor (beta chain) was seen ten or more times. Arm-PCR with iRepertoire HTBI primers amplified the CDR3 regions for these TCR beta libraries. One entry per CDR3 protein results from TCRdb running MiXCR on the multiplex PCR reads. The top ten clones hold about 24% of a sample with about 400,000 distinct CDR3 sequences, around 15% of them seen once. The entry originates in a study of regulatory T cells in long-lasting Graves disease. The CDR3 contains 14 residues. CDR1 and CDR2 (germline): LNHNV, YYDKDF (reference sequence). V shed 0 bases and J shed 5 bases, with 7 bases lying between them. Time point meaning: newly diagnosed GD, antithyroid drugs for less than 3 months. PBMC-derived RNA was used for the TCR library.

Sequencing used peripheral blood mononuclear cells (PBMCs), obtained at new diagnosis, from a patient treated with antithyroid drugs. This chain uses TRBV15 with TRBJ2-2, with a weak D call TRBD2 (6 bases). This receptor was obtained from a female donor with Graves disease. CDR3 in amino acids: CATSREEGTGELFF. CDR3 coding DNA: TGTGCCACCAGCAGAGAGGAGGGAACCGGGGAGCTGTTTTTT.